Listed below are T cell receptor beta chains from one sample, sequenced in a study of regulatory T cells in long-lasting Graves disease. TCRdb reanalysed the multiplex PCR reads using MiXCR and keeps one entry per CDR3 protein. The data contain 600,000 to 800,000 distinct CDR3 sequences, 30% of them singletons. The sample here was peripheral blood mononuclear cells (PBMCs), taken when the disease was refractory, from a patient treated with antithyroid drugs. Every receptor here comes from a female donor with Graves disease. CDR3s include the opening cysteine and the closing phenylalanine or tryptophan. The D gene is left open where the match is weak. Size values are once, few and many counts, or a class for expanded clones, and some rows have none.

j_call d_call v_call clone_size cdr3_nt cdr3_aa
TRBJ1-1 . TRBV20-1 . TGCAGTGCTAGAGATTTGGTCAACCAACCCACTGAAGCTTTCTTT CSARDLVNQPTEAFF
TRBJ1-1 . TRBV19 few TGTGCCAGTGGTTCCCCCCCCATGAACACTGAAGCTTTCTTT CASGSPPMNTEAFF
TRBJ1-2 TRBD1 TRBV27 . TGTGCCAGCACACCCGGACAGGGCGTAGGTGGCTACACCTTC CASTPGQGVGGYTF
TRBJ2-1 . TRBV20-1 . TGCAGTGCTAGTCAAGGGAATGAGCAGTTCTTC CSASQGNEQFF
TRBJ1-4 TRBD1 TRBV5-1 . TGCGCCAGCAGCTTGGCCGGGACAGGGTCTGGAAAACTGTTTTTT CASSLAGTGSGKLFF
TRBJ2-7 . TRBV20-1 . TGCAGTGCTAGGGCGGGGCCCCACGAGCAGTACTTC CSARAGPHEQYF
TRBJ2-2 . TRBV25-1 few TGTGCCAGCAGTGAGCTAGGGAGCGGACAGCCGAACACCGGGGAGCTGTTTTTT CASSELGSGQPNTGELFF
TRBJ1-1 . TRBV25-1 . TGTGCCAGCAGTGACCCCCCTGAAGCTTTCTTT CASSDPPEAFF
TRBJ1-2 TRBD1 TRBV18 once TGTGCCAGCTCACCACTTCACCGCCAGGGGGATATTGGCTACACCTTC CASSPLHRQGDIGYTF
TRBJ1-5 . TRBV4-1 few TGCGCCAGCAGCGTGCAGGTCTATCAGCCCCAGCATTTT CASSVQVYQPQHF
TRBJ2-7 . TRBV5-1 . TGCGCCAGCAGCCTCCACTTTGTCGAGCAGTACTTC CASSLHFVEQYF
TRBJ1-3 TRBD1 TRBV20-1 once TGCAGTGCTCCTACCACAACAGGGGGTATAAACACCATATATTTT CSAPTTTGGINTIYF
TRBJ1-1 TRBD1 TRBV10-3 . TGTGCCATCAGGGGCCCGGGACAGTTCACTGAAGCTTTCTTT CAIRGPGQFTEAFF
TRBJ2-7 . TRBV20-1 . TGCAGTGCCCCCCCCAGGAGCTCAGGCGAGCAGTACTTC CSAPPRSSGEQYF
TRBJ1-1 . TRBV29-1 many TGCAGCGTTGAAGCCCAGGGAGGGACTGAAGCTTTCTTT CSVEAQGGTEAFF
TRBJ2-2 TRBD1 TRBV28 . TGTGCCAGCAGCCTACAGGGGGCGCCGCCCGGGGAGCTGTTTTTT CASSLQGAPPGELFF
TRBJ1-1 TRBD1 TRBV4-1 . TGCGCCAGCAGCCTCATACAGGGGCGGGGAATGAACACTGAAGCTTTCTTT CASSLIQGRGMNTEAFF